In its sample, the clone carrying this TCR beta chain was seen a few times. Antigen: not known. The source of the sample is a study of cytomegalovirus exposure and HLA in healthy donors. General study points: Reports indicated that the classifier achieved high specificity and sensitivity in diagnosing cytomegalovirus status. Some TCR beta chains (164 of them) were listed as cytomegalovirus-associated. Earlier findings revealed that most TCR beta V segments proved productive either about 90% or about 30% of the time.

The primer mix had 60 Vbeta and 13 Jbeta primers. Profiled with immunoSEQ multiplex PCR; TCRdb holds only in-frame clones, not every one. In the table there are 14,000 or so clones, over 55% of which are singletons. Germline values: CDR1 MNHEY, CDR2 SMNVEV (reference sequence). V lost 6 bases and J lost 4; bases outside the gene matches: 5. There are 13 residues in the CDR3. Sequenced input: PBMCs. The rearrangement uses TRBV27 and TRBJ1-1, with 7 bases identical to TRBD1. This receptor was identified in a woman aged 45-59 years in good health and CMV-seropositive. The CDR3: CASRPTGVTEAFF. CDR3 in DNA: TGTGCCAGCAGGCCTACAGGGGTCACTGAAGCTTTCTTT.